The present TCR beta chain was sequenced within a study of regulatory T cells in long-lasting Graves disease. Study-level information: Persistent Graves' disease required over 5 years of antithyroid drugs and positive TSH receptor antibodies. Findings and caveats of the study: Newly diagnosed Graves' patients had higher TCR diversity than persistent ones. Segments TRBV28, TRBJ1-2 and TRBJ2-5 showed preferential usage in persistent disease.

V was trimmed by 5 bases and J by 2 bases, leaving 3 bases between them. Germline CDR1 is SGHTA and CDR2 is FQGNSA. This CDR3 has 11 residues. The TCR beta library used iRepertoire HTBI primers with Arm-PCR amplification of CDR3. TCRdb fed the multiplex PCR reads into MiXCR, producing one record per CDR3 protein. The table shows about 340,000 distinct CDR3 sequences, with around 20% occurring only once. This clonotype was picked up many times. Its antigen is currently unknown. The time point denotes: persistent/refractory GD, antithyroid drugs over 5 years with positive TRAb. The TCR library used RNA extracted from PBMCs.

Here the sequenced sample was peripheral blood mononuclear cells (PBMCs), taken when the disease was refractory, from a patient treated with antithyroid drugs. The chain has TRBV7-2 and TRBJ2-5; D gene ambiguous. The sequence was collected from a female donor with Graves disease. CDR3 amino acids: CASSKQETQYF. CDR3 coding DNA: TGTGCCAGCAGCAAACAAGAGACCCAGTACTTC.